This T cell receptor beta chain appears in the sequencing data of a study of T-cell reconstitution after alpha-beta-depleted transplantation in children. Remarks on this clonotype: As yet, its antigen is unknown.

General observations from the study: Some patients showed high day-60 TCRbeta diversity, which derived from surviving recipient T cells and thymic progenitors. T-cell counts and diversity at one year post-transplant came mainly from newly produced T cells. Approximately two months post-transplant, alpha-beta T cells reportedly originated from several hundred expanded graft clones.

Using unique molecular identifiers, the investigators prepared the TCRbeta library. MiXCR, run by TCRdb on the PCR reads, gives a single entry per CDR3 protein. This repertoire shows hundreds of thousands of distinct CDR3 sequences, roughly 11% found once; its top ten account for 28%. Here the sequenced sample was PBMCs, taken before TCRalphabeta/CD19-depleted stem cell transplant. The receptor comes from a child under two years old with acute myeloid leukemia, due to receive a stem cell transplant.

The CDR3 region is CASSRDILSYNEQFF. The DNA for the CDR3 is TGTGCCAGCAGCCGTGACATCCTCTCCTACAATGAGCAGTTCTTC. The chain employs TRBV7-7 and TRBJ2-1; D remains unclear. Trimming took off 5 bases at V and 0 bases at J, with 11 bases between the two ends. Germline V gene lookup returns CDR1 SSHAT and CDR2 FNYEAQ (reference sequence). The CDR3 sequence is 15 residues long.